This T cell receptor beta chain was documented in a study of CD8 T cells in ankylosing spondylitis. The authors made TCR beta libraries by quantitative 5'-RACE with molecular barcodes. One entry per CDR3 protein results from TCRdb running MiXCR on the 5' RACE reads. The data contain around 150,000 distinct CDR3 sequences, around a third of them singletons. Germline CDR1 and CDR2: SEHNR and FQNEAQ (reference sequence). The CDR3 is 15 amino acids. Trimming at V came to 4 bases and at J to 0 bases, leaving 3 bases not matched to a gene. Study-wide results and limits: A motif of several highly homologous TCR beta variants was seen as apparently characteristic of ankylosing spondylitis blood.

Concerning this clonotype itself: Its antigen remains unknown.

The sequenced sample consisted of synovial fluid, either unsorted or a sorted T cell fraction (not recorded which). The clonotype was recovered from a male donor with ankylosing spondylitis. The chain links TRBV7-9 to TRBJ1-5; TRBD1 aligns across 7 bases. The CDR3: CASSSDRDSNQPQHF. The CDR3 DNA reads TGTGCCAGCAGCTCCGACAGGGATAGCAATCAGCCCCAGCATTTT.